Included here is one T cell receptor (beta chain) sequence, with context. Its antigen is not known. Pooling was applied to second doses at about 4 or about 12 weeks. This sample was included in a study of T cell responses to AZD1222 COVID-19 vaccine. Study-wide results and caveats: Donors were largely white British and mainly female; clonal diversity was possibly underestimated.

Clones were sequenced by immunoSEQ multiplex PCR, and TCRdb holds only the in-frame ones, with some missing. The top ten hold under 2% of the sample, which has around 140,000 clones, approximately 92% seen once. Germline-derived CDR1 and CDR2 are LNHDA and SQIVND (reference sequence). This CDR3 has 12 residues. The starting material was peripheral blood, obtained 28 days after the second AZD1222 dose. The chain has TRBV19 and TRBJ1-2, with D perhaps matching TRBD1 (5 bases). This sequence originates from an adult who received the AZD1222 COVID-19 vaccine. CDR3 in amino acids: CAVQGSSGGYTF. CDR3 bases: TGTGCGGTCCAGGGTAGTTCGGGCGGCTACACCTTC.